This T cell receptor beta chain was recorded in a study of T cells in Graves' hyperthyroidism and ophthalmopathy. Points from the study as a whole: Most clonotypes expanded in thyroid above 0.001 were likewise present in blood.

This clonotype was detected a few times. Its antigen is still unknown. A much bigger clone sits one base away, suggesting this may be a read error. What was amplified from RNA transcripts were TCR beta CDR3 regions. The TCR CDR3 first-round RT-PCR relied on the HTBI primer set. MiXCR, run by TCRdb on the multiplex PCR reads, gives a single entry per CDR3 protein. The profile shows about 290,000 distinct CDR3 sequences, roughly 17% of them singletons. The germline gives CDR1 MNHNS, CDR2 SASEGT. The CDR3 consists of 16 residues. Losses at the gene ends were 6 bases for V and 5 bases for J; bases not matched to a gene: 12. The study enrolled patients aged 18 to 65 with newly diagnosed hyperthyroidism of under 2 months' duration.

The chain recombines TRBV6-1 with TRBJ2-5, with 10 nucleotides matching TRBD2. The sequence came from a man aged 30 to 45 with Graves' hyperthyroidism. The specimen was blood. The CDR3 loop reads CASRHFGLAEGETQYF. The CDR3 region has the DNA TGTGCCAGCAGACACTTCGGACTAGCGGAGGGGGAGACCCAGTACTTC.